Below, 5 T cell receptor beta chains from the same sample are listed, as sequenced in a study of technical replicates of blood from four donors. TCRdb's copy holds only in-frame clones and misses some; the assay was immunoSEQ multiplex PCR. The table includes tens of thousands of clones, 70% to 90% detected once. Sequenced input: PBMCs. All receptors come from a human donor in good health. Some clones in this sample may be carry-over from other donors' samples.

This sequence joins TRBV19 and TRBJ1-1; 7 bases are a match to TRBD1. CDR1 and CDR2 from the germline V gene are LNHDA and SQIVND (reference sequence). The CDR3 has 15 residues. The V segment lost 7 bases and the J segment 8 bases; nucleotides outside the gene matches: 16. Here the CDR3 reads CASKSNTGQEVEAFF. The CDR3, as DNA: TGTGCCAGTAAATCTAATACCGGACAGGAGGTAGAAGCTTTCTTT.

The chain combines TRBV6-6 with TRBJ2-7; tentative D call: TRBD2 (6 bases). Germline-derived CDR1 and CDR2 are MNHNY and SVGAGI (reference sequence). The CDR3 consists of 13 residues. The V end lost 10 bases, the J end lost 6 bases, and 19 bases lay between the germline ends. The CDR3 bases are TGTGCCACCGTCGTGAAGGAGGGCCTCGAGCAGTACTTC. The encoded protein is CATVVKEGLEQYF.

The V gene is TRBV2, the J gene TRBJ1-5; the D gene is possibly TRBD1 (6 bases). This CDR3 contains 16 residues. Germline CDR1 is SNHLY and CDR2 is FYNNEI. V lost 6 bases, J lost 2 bases, and 17 bases lay in between. CDR3 protein: CASSVDGTRGNQPQHF. The DNA of the CDR3 is TGTGCCAGCAGCGTGGACGGGACAAGGGGCAATCAGCCCCAGCATTTT.

The rearrangement links TRBV4-2 to TRBJ2-7, with 9 bases fitting TRBD2. V shed 5 bases, J shed 0 bases, and the junction held 8 bases outside the gene matches. This CDR3 has 16 amino acids. The germline CDR1 and CDR2 sequences are LGHNA and YNFKEQ. The CDR3 protein is CASSNILAGPSYEQYF. CDR3 nucleotides: TGTGCCAGCAGCAACATCCTAGCGGGACCCTCCTACGAGCAGTACTTC.

V and J are TRBV2 and TRBJ2-7, with 9 bases aligning to TRBD2. The CDR3 is 12 residues long. The V and J ends lost 6 bases and 4 bases, in that order; junction bases with no gene match: 1. Looked up from germline, CDR1 is SNHLY and CDR2 is FYNNEI. CDR3 DNA: TGTGCCAGCAGGGGACTAGCTTACGAGCAGTACTTC. Its protein is CASRGLAYEQYF.